This T cell receptor beta chain was captured in a study of cytomegalovirus exposure and HLA in healthy donors. Findings of the study overall: A highly shared variant cluster was judged a likely technical artifact. Earlier analysis found most TCR beta V segments productive about 90% or about 30% of the time. Most TCRs appeared rarely, but some public TCRs recurred in many donors.

PCR amplification relied on 60 Vbeta primers (plus 13 Jbeta primers). Measured with immunoSEQ multiplex PCR; TCRdb has only the in-frame clones, and not every one. The data show 130,000 to 150,000 clones, around 72% seen once. As to this clone: Its specificity is not known.

Germline-derived CDR1 and CDR2 are SGHAT and FQNNGV. This CDR3 region has 15 residues. V shed 5 bases and J shed 1 base, with 14 bases lying between them. The sequenced sample consisted of PBMCs. The TCR originated in a human donor in good health. The V call is TRBV11-2, the J call TRBJ1-1, with unresolved D. CDR3 sequence reads: CASSRARSWNTEAFF. The CDR3 nucleotides are TGTGCCAGCAGCCGCGCTCGGTCTTGGAACACTGAAGCTTTCTTT.